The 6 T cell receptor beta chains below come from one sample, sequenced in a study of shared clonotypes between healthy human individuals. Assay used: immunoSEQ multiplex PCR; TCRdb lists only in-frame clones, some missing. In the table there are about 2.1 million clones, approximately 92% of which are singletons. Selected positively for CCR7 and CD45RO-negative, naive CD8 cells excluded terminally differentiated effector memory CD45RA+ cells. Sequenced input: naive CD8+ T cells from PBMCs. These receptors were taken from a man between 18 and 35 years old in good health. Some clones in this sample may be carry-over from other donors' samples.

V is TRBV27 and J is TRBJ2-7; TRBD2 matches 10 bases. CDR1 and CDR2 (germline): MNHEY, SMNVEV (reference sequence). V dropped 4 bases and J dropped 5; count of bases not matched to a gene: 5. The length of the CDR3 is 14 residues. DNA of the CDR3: TGTGCCAGCAGTTCGGGACTAGCGACCAACGAGCAGTACTTC. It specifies CASSSGLATNEQYF.

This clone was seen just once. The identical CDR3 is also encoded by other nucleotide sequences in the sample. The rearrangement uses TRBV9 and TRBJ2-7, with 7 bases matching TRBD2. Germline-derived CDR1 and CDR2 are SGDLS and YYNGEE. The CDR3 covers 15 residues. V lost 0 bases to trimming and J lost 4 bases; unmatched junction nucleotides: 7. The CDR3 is CASSVGLADSYEQYF. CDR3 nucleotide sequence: TGTGCCAGCAGCGTAGGGCTAGCGGATTCGTACGAGCAGTACTTC. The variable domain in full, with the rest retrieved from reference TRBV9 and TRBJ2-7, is DSGVTQTPKHLITATGQRVTLRCSPRSGDLSVYWYQQSLDQGLQFLIQYYNGEERAKGNILERFSAQQFPDLHSELNLSSLELGDSALYFCASSVGLADSYEQYFGPGTRLTVT.

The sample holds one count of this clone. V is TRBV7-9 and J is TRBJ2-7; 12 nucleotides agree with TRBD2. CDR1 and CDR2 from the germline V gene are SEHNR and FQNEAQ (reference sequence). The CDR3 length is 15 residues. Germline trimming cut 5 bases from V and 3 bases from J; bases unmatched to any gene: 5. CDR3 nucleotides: TGTGCCAGCAGCCACGGACTAGCGGGAATCTACGAGCAGTACTTC. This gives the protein CASSHGLAGIYEQYF.

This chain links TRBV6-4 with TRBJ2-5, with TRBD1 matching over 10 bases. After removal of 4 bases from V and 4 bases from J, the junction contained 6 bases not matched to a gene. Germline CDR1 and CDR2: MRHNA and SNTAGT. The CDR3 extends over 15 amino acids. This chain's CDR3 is CASSAGQGTGETQYF. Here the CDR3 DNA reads TGTGCCAGCAGTGCGGGACAGGGGACGGGAGAGACCCAGTACTTC.

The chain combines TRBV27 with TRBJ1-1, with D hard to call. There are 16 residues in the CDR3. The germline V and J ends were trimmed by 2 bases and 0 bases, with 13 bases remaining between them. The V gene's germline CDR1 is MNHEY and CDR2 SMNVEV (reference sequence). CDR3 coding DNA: TGTGCCAGCAGTTTAACGTCAGGAGTTATGAACACTGAAGCTTTCTTT. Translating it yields CASSLTSGVMNTEAFF.

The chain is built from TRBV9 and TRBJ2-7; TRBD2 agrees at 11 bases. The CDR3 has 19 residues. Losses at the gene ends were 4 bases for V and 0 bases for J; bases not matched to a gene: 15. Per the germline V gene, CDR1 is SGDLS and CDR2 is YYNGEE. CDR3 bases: TGTGCCAGCAGCCCCCGACCGGGACTAGCGGCGGGCAGCTCCTACGAGCAGTACTTC. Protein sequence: CASSPRPGLAAGSSYEQYF.